These 24 T cell receptor beta chains originate from one sample sequenced in a study of blood T cells in healthy people across ages. Sample-barcoded 5' priming and a J-beta primer mix drove a second PCR of roughly 7 to 11 cycles. MiXCR was run by TCRdb on the 5' RACE reads, yielding one entry per CDR3 protein. The sample holds 750,000 to 950,000 distinct CDR3 sequences, 25% to 30% seen once. In addition, the sample was reused for a study of T cells of mothers and their children.

Specimen: blood. The receptor source for this set is a boy aged 5-17 years in good health.

CDR3 region: CSARAGNSNQPQHF. The CDR3 DNA follows: TGCAGTGCTAGAGCCGGTAATAGCAATCAGCCCCAGCATTTT. V usage is TRBV20-1 and J usage is TRBJ1-5; D unresolved. The germline V and J ends were trimmed by 1 base and 0 bases, with 7 bases remaining between them. Germline values: CDR1 DFQATT, CDR2 SNEGSKA (reference sequence). The CDR3 is 14 amino acids.

This rearrangement joins TRBV18 to TRBJ2-5; D gene ambiguous. Germline CDR1 and CDR2: KGHSH and LQKENI. The CDR3 covers 14 residues. V was trimmed by 5 bases and J by 5 bases, leaving 15 bases between them. The CDR3 here is CASSSDSPGETQYF. CDR3 sequence (DNA): TGTGCCAGCTCATCCGACTCGCCAGGCGAGACCCAGTACTTC.

This rearrangement joins TRBV6-1 to TRBJ1-5; D ambiguous. The germline CDR1 and CDR2 sequences are MNHNS and SASEGT. This CDR3 comprises 13 residues. V lost 1 base to trimming and J lost 5 bases, with 6 bases between them. CDR3 in DNA: TGTGCCAGCAGTGAAGGGTACGATCAGCCCCAGCATTTT. Residues: CASSEGYDQPQHF.

V gene TRBV3-1 combines with J gene TRBJ2-3; no clear D gene. The CDR3 sequence is 15 residues long. CDR1 and CDR2 (germline): LGHDT, YNNKEL (reference sequence). V lost 4 bases and J 0 bases, leaving 11 bases between the germline ends. CDR3 nucleotides: TGTGCCAGCAGCCCGCTAATCTCTAGCACAGATACGCAGTATTTT. Protein product: CASSPLISSTDTQYF.

The chain couples TRBV5-1 to TRBJ2-7, with D unclear. CDR1 and CDR2 (germline): SGHRS, YFSETQ. Trimming pared 5 bases from V and 1 base from J, leaving 16 bases between. This CDR3 region has 15 residues. The chain's CDR3 is CASSPSPAGSYEQYF. For the CDR3, the DNA is TGCGCCAGCAGTCCCTCTCCGGCCGGGTCCTACGAGCAGTACTTC.

A few counts support this clonotype. This rearrangement joins TRBV27 to TRBJ2-1, with TRBD2 matching over 10 bases. V lost 9 bases and J lost 5; bases outside the gene matches: 10. This CDR3 is built from 15 residues. Germline V lookup: CDR1 MNHEY, CDR2 SMNVEV (reference sequence). CDR3 DNA sequence: TGTGCCAGTGCCCCTACTAGCGGGGTAAACAATGAGCAGTTCTTC. Translation gives CASAPTSGVNNEQFF.

This clonotype has just one count. The V and J genes are TRBV7-9 and TRBJ2-5; maybe TRBD1 (5 bases). The CDR3 covers 18 residues. Trimming shortened V by 4 bases and J by 5 bases, and 26 bases separated the two germline ends. Germline V gene data show CDR1 as SEHNR and CDR2 as FQNEAQ (reference sequence). This chain's CDR3 is CASSSIRQLDPLSETQYF. The CDR3 DNA reads TGTGCCAGCAGCTCCATTAGACAGCTGGACCCTTTGTCGGAGACCCAGTACTTC. Complete variable domain (other parts from reference TRBV7-9 and TRBJ2-5): DTGVSQNPRHKITKRGQNVTFRCDPISEHNRLYWYRQTLGQGPEFLTYFQNEAQLEKSRLLSDRFSAERPKGSFSTLEIQRTEQGDSAMYLCASSSIRQLDPLSETQYFGPGTRLLVL.

There are many counts of this clonotype. This rearrangement joins TRBV3-1 to TRBJ1-2, with 7 bases aligning to TRBD1. Per the germline V gene, CDR1 is LGHDT and CDR2 is YNNKEL (reference sequence). Trimming took 1 base from V and 2 from J; bases not matched to a gene: 7. There are 16 residues in the CDR3. CDR3 region: CASSQGTGTVNYGYTF. In nucleotides, the CDR3 is TGTGCCAGCAGCCAAGGGACGGGGACAGTAAACTATGGCTACACCTTC.

The CDR3 is CASRGGTNIQYF. The CDR3 DNA sequence: TGTGCCTCTCGGGGGGGCACAAACATTCAGTACTTC. The V call is TRBV10-3, the J call TRBJ2-4; TRBD2 matches 8 bases. After removal of 11 bases from V and 6 bases from J, the junction contained 6 bases not matched to a gene. This CDR3 region has 12 residues. The germline V gene has CDR1 ENHRY and CDR2 SYGVKD.

The gene calls are TRBV5-5 and TRBJ1-1; D perhaps matches TRBD1 (5 bases). The CDR3 consists of 13 residues. Per the germline V gene, CDR1 is SGHKS and CDR2 is YYEKEE (reference sequence). V lost 1 base, J lost 10 bases, and 14 bases lay in between. The CDR3 here is CASSLLPGRGAFF. In DNA form, the CDR3 reads TGTGCCAGCAGCTTGTTGCCAGGGCGGGGAGCTTTCTTT.

This clonotype was recorded many times. The chain is built from TRBV10-3 and TRBJ1-1; D possibly corresponds to TRBD1 (6 bases). V lost 6 bases to trimming and J lost 1 base, with 12 bases between them. This CDR3 contains 14 residues. CDR1 is ENHRY, CDR2 SYGVKD, per germline. The CDR3 DNA reads as TGTGCCATCAGCCTGACAGGATCGAACACTGAAGCTTTCTTT. Its protein product is CAISLTGSNTEAFF.

The rearrangement links TRBV6-1 to TRBJ2-3; 9 nucleotides agree with TRBD1. The CDR3 runs 15 residues. Germline V gene data show CDR1 as MNHNS and CDR2 as SASEGT. The V and J ends lost 8 bases and 4 bases, in that order; junction bases with no gene match: 10. CDR3 bases: TGTGCCAGCGCTTTGGGACAGGGTTGGGCAGATACGCAGTATTTT. Amino acids: CASALGQGWADTQYF.

This clonotype appeared many times. This sequence joins TRBV6-5 and TRBJ2-2; D possibly corresponds to TRBD2 (6 bases). CDR1 and CDR2 from the germline V gene are MNHEY and SVGAGI. V lost 6 bases, J lost 2 bases, and 13 bases lay in between. The CDR3 runs 15 residues. CDR3 amino acids: CASSFSGANTGELFF. The DNA for the CDR3 is TGTGCCAGCAGCTTTAGCGGAGCCAACACCGGGGAGCTGTTTTTT.

There are a few counts of this clonotype. J is TRBJ2-1 and V is TRBV20-1; D tentatively fits TRBD1 or TRBD2 (6 bases each). In germline, CDR1 is DFQATT, CDR2 SNEGSKA (reference sequence). V lost 2 bases and J lost 6, with 20 bases in between. There are 16 residues in the CDR3. The CDR3 sequence is CSARPFNNGGSNEQFF. CDR3 nucleotide sequence: TGCAGTGCTAGACCCTTTAATAACGGGGGCTCCAATGAGCAGTTCTTC.

The chain links TRBV13 to TRBJ2-7; D gene uncertain. Trimming shortened V by 0 bases and J by 6 bases, and 9 bases separated the two germline ends. The length of the CDR3 is 13 residues. CDR1 is PRHDT and CDR2 is FYEKMQ in the germline V gene (reference sequence). The CDR3 DNA sequence: TGTGCCAGCAGCTTAGGGGACGGGCTCGAGCAGTACTTC. Amino acid sequence: CASSLGDGLEQYF. The full variable domain, its missing parts supplied by reference TRBV13 and TRBJ2-7, is AAGVIQSPRHLIKEKRETATLKCYPIPRHDTVYWYQQGPGQDPQFLISFYEKMQSDKGSIPDRFSAQQFSDYHSELNMSSLELGDSALYFCASSLGDGLEQYFGPGTRLTVT.

The rearrangement links TRBV6-2 or TRBV6-3 to TRBJ2-1; D is perhaps TRBD2 (5 bases). The CDR3 length is 12 residues. The germline CDR1 and CDR2 sequences are MNHEY and SVGEGT. V was trimmed by 2 bases and J by 10 bases, leaving 9 bases between them. Written as DNA, the CDR3 is TGTGCCAGCAGTTACGGCGCTAGCGAGCAGTTCTTC. It encodes CASSYGASEQFF.

The chain uses TRBV11-2 and TRBJ2-5; 9 positions agree with TRBD2. CDR3 length equals 13 residues. CDR1 SGHAT and CDR2 FQNNGV come from the germline V gene. V gave up 4 bases and J gave up 9 bases; unmatched junction bases: 6. The CDR3 here is CASSSRRGGPQYF. The CDR3 DNA is TGTGCCAGCAGCTCGAGGCGGGGGGGCCCCCAGTACTTC.

This clonotype is a singleton in its sample. This sequence joins TRBV19 and TRBJ2-3, with a tentative D call TRBD2 (5 bases). Trimming left V 3 bases short and J 2 bases short, with 9 bases between. Germline V gene data show CDR1 as LNHDA and CDR2 as SQIVND (reference sequence). The CDR3 is made up of 14 amino acids. CDR3 nucleotides: TGTGCCAGTAGTATCGGACTTGCCACAGATACGCAGTATTTT. This codes for CASSIGLATDTQYF. The full variable domain, with the rest looked up from reference TRBV19 and TRBJ2-3, is DGGITQSPKYLFRKEGQNVTLSCEQNLNHDAMYWYRQDPGQGLRLIYYSQIVNDFQKGDIAEGYSVSREKKESFPLTVTSAQKNPTAFYLCASSIGLATDTQYFGPGTRLTVL.

CDR3 nucleotide sequence: TGTGCCAGCACCCCAACTAGCGGGGGGGCCCCCCGCGAGCAGTACTTC. Translating it yields CASTPTSGGAPREQYF. This rearrangement joins TRBV27 to TRBJ2-7, with 13 bases fitting TRBD2. V lost 7 bases, J lost 6 bases, and 12 bases stayed unmatched. Germline assignment: CDR1 MNHEY and CDR2 SMNVEV (reference sequence). This CDR3 comprises 16 residues.

V is TRBV3-1 and J is TRBJ2-5, with 10 bases fitting TRBD2. The CDR3 runs to 17 residues. J was trimmed by 5 bases and V by 0 bases; bases with no gene match: 9. In germline, CDR1 is LGHDT, CDR2 YNNKEL (reference sequence). This CDR3 is CASSQDTRAGGRETQYF. In nucleotides, the CDR3 is TGTGCCAGCAGCCAAGATACGCGAGCGGGGGGGCGTGAGACCCAGTACTTC.

The chain couples TRBV27 to TRBJ2-7; tentative D call: TRBD2 (8 bases). The V and J ends lost 2 bases and 2 bases respectively, with 16 bases between them. In germline, CDR1 is MNHEY, CDR2 SMNVEV (reference sequence). CDR3 length: 16 amino acids. CDR3 amino acids: CASSLIGGDSPYEQYF. The DNA of the CDR3 is TGTGCCAGCAGTTTAATCGGGGGGGACAGCCCCTACGAGCAGTACTTC.

This clonotype was picked up a small number of times. The chain employs TRBV5-1 and TRBJ2-3; D uncertain. V was cut by 4 bases and J by 14 bases, with 17 bases left in between. Germline loops: CDR1 SGHRS, CDR2 YFSETQ. The CDR3 has 12 amino acids. CDR3 DNA: TGCGCCAGCAGCCAACCGGGCCGCAGACGGTATTTT. It codes for CASSQPGRRRYF.

This clonotype was seen more than once but under ten times. The chain uses TRBV20-1 and TRBJ2-1; no definite D call. This CDR3 has 14 residues. Trimming removed 6 bases at V and 0 bases at J, with 12 bases between. Germline V gene sequence: CDR1 DFQATT, CDR2 SNEGSKA (reference sequence). The DNA for the CDR3 is TGCAGTGCCAGAAAGCACCTCTCCTACAATGAGCAGTTCTTC. Its translation: CSARKHLSYNEQFF.

The rearrangement uses TRBV7-7 and TRBJ1-1, with D unclear. CDR1 and CDR2 from the germline V gene are SSHAT and FNYEAQ (reference sequence). Trimming pared 5 bases from V and 1 base from J, leaving 17 bases between. CDR3 length: 16 amino acids. The CDR3 region is CASSPPKRAENTEAFF. The CDR3 DNA reads as TGTGCCAGCAGCCCTCCCAAGCGGGCAGAGAACACTGAAGCTTTCTTT.